The sequence of this T cell receptor beta chain was determined in a study of T cell responses to AZD1222 COVID-19 vaccine. Study-level findings and limits: Vaccination with two AZD1222 doses was followed by a rise in Spike-specific TCR breadth and depth. In a largely white British group with more females than males, clonal diversity was possibly underestimated.

Concerning this clone itself: The antigen remains undetermined.

Measured with immunoSEQ multiplex PCR; TCRdb has only the in-frame clones, and not every one. This repertoire shows about 74,000 clones, about nine tenths found once; its top ten account for more than 2%. This TCR was recovered from an adult in good health. This specimen was peripheral blood, taken on day 0 of AZD1222 vaccination.

The CDR3 DNA reads as TGTGCCAGCAGCCACAGTCTATACAATGAGCAGTTCTTC. This sequence encodes CASSHSLYNEQFF. The V gene is TRBV14, the J gene TRBJ2-1; D ambiguous. In germline, CDR1 is SGHDN, CDR2 FVKESK. Trimming left V 3 bases short and J 4 bases short, with 7 bases between. The CDR3 has 13 amino acids. The full variable domain, in which reference TRBV14 and TRBJ2-1 provide the parts outside the CDR3, is EAGVTQFPSHSVIEKGQTVTLRCDPISGHDNLYWYRRVMGKEIKFLLHFVKESKQDESGMPNNRFLAERTGGTYSTLKVQPAELEDSGVYFCASSHSLYNEQFFGPGTRLTVL.